This TCR beta chain was obtained from a study of beta chain features in type 1 diabetes. With V trimmed by 5 bases and J by 5 bases, 2 bases remained unmatched. The CDR3 is made up of 11 amino acids. Germline values: CDR1 DFQATT, CDR2 SNEGSKA (reference sequence). Stem cell-like memory, regulatory, central memory and naive CD4+ cells were sorted via CD45RO/CCR7/CD25/CD127/CD95/CD27. Since all of the isolated RNA was reverse transcribed, expressed TCRB transcripts were what got sequenced. The repertoire was sequenced with immunoSEQ multiplex PCR; TCRdb's copy has only in-frame clones and lacks some. The table records hundreds of thousands of clones, over 9.5% of them present only once.

This chain uses TRBV20-1 with TRBJ2-7; 8 bases map to TRBD1. Sequenced sample: naive CD4+ T cells from blood. The clonotype was recovered from a man between 18 and 29 years old in good health. CDR3 DNA: TGCAGTGCTTCGGACAGGGACGAGCAGTACTTC. It encodes CSASDRDEQYF.